What follows describes a single T cell receptor beta chain. This sample is drawn from a study of blood T cell repertoires in COVID-19. Study details: There were acute and convalescent COVID-19 samples, and they came from the United States, Italy and Spain.

Original analysis: Counts of nucleated cells, estimated from reference gene primer amplification, were obtained. TCRdb's table, derived via immunoSEQ multiplex PCR, lists solely in-frame clones and lacks some. Clone size and the V and J calls come from that table; the DNA yielded D and trimming. The table records about 280,000 clones, around 90% of them present only once. V lost 3 bases to trimming and J lost 5 bases, with 13 bases between them. The germline V gene encodes CDR1 SQVTM and CDR2 ANQGSEA. The CDR3 extends over 13 amino acids. Sequencing was performed on PBMCs or T cells enriched from blood (not recorded which). The rearrangement links TRBV29-1 to TRBJ2-5; TRBD2 is a possible D gene (5 bases). This receptor was taken from a woman aged 18 to 35 with acute COVID-19. CDR3 residues: CSVERVGWETQYF. In DNA, the CDR3 is TGCAGCGTTGAGCGGGTTGGATGGGAGACCCAGTACTTC.